A selection of T cell receptor beta chains follows, all from one sample in a study of blood T cell repertoires in COVID-19. Generated by immunoSEQ multiplex PCR, the TCRdb table keeps only in-frame clones and is missing some. The table records some 240,000 clones, about nine tenths of them present only once. The specimen was peripheral blood. The source is a man aged 55 to 70 who had recovered from COVID-19. The CDR3 runs from the conserved cysteine through the conserved F or W. D genes are given only for firm matches. Rows give clone size only sometimes, using once, few, many, or a class for an expanded clone.

d_gene	abundance	j_gene	v_gene	CDR3nt	CDR3aa
.	.	TRBJ2-1	TRBV19	TGTGCCAGTAGTAGGGGTCTAGGCACAGGGAATGAGCAGTTCTTC	CASSRGLGTGNEQFF
TRBD2	few	TRBJ2-7	TRBV3-1/TRBV3-2	TGTGCCAGCAGTCGGACTAGCGGATCCTACGAGCAGTACTTC	CASSRTSGSYEQYF
.	.	TRBJ2-7	TRBV4-2	TGTGCCAGCAGCCAAGATAATCCAGGGCAGGGTAGTTTCTACGAGCAGTACTTC	CASSQDNPGQGSFYEQYF
TRBD1	.	TRBJ1-3	TRBV19	TGTGCCAGTAGTACTTCCAGACAGGGGAAGTCTGGAAACACCATATATTTT	CASSTSRQGKSGNTIYF
.	few	TRBJ2-7	TRBV6-5	TGTGCCAGCAGTTCCTACGGGTCAAGCTCCTACGAGCAGTACTTC	CASSSYGSSSYEQYF
.	.	TRBJ2-3	TRBV4-2	TGTGCCAGCAGCCAAGCTCCACATGGGGCAACAGATACGCAGTATTTT	CASSQAPHGATDTQYF
TRBD2	.	TRBJ2-7	TRBV5-3	TGTGCCAGAAGCGCGGGGGGGAACTCCTACGAGCAGTACTTC	CARSAGGNSYEQYF
.	.	TRBJ1-1	TRBV12-3/TRBV12-4	TGTGCCAGCAGTCTAGGACGGACAGAAGCTTTCTTT	CASSLGRTEAFF
TRBD2	.	TRBJ2-2	TRBV27	TGTGCCAGCAGTTTCCAGGGACTAGCAGGATGGGTGAACACCGGGGAGCTGTTTTTT	CASSFQGLAGWVNTGELFF
TRBD1	.	TRBJ1-2	TRBV5-1	TGCGCCAGCAGCTTTGATTTGACAGGGTACACCTTC	CASSFDLTGYTF
TRBD1	.	TRBJ2-3	TRBV18	TGTGCCAGCTCACAAACCGGGACAGGGAGCACAGATACGCAGTATTTT	CASSQTGTGSTDTQYF
TRBD2	.	TRBJ2-2	TRBV9	TGTGCCAGCAAACTAGCGGATAACACCGGGGAGCTGTTTTTT	CASKLADNTGELFF
.	few	TRBJ1-1	TRBV2	TGTGCCAGCAGTGTGTACAGCCGAAACACTGAAGCTTTCTTT	CASSVYSRNTEAFF
TRBD2	.	TRBJ2-1	TRBV3-1/TRBV3-2	TGTGCCAGCAGCCGGGGGACTAGCGGGGGACCCTACAATGAGCAGTTCTTC	CASSRGTSGGPYNEQFF
.	.	TRBJ2-6	TRBV6-5	TGTGCCAGCAGTTACTCCAGGGCCTCTGGGGCCAACGTCCTGACTTTC	CASSYSRASGANVLTF
TRBD2	.	TRBJ2-3	TRBV5-1	TGCGCCAGCAGCCTAAGCGGGAGTTTGGTGAATACGCAGTATTTT	CASSLSGSLVNTQYF
.	.	TRBJ1-1	TRBV6-6	TGTGCCAGCAGTTACTCGAGAGATACTGAAGCTTTCTTT	CASSYSRDTEAFF
.	.	TRBJ2-7	TRBV19	TGTGCCAGTAGTCTCTACAGGGAGTCACCCTACGAGCAGTACTTC	CASSLYRESPYEQYF
.	few	TRBJ1-3	TRBV6-2/TRBV6-3	TGTGCCAGCAGTTACCGGCGGGCCTTTGGAAACACCATATATTTT	CASSYRRAFGNTIYF
TRBD1	.	TRBJ1-2	TRBV5-1	TGCGCCAGCAGCACGGGACAGGGTGGTGGCTACACCTTC	CASSTGQGGGYTF
.	.	TRBJ2-1	TRBV28	TGTGCCAGCAGTCTCCGTAGCGATGAGCAGTTCTTC	CASSLRSDEQFF
TRBD2	.	TRBJ2-1	TRBV11-2	TGTGCCAGCAGCTTAGTAGCGGGGGAGTACAATGAGCAGTTCTTC	CASSLVAGEYNEQFF
.	once	TRBJ2-1	TRBV7-3	TGTGCCAGCAGCTTAAGGGCGGCTAGCGAAGACGATGAGCAGTTCTTC	CASSLRAASEDDEQFF
.	.	TRBJ1-2	TRBV19	TGTGCCAGTAGTGGGACTGACACCCGGATCTATGGCTACACCTTC	CASSGTDTRIYGYTF
.	.	TRBJ2-7	TRBV20-1	TGCAGTGCTACTGAACTTACCTACGAGCAGTACTTC	CSATELTYEQYF
.	.	TRBJ1-5	TRBV11-2	TGTGCCAGCAGCTTAGACGGGGTCGGACAGCCCCAGCATTTT	CASSLDGVGQPQHF